This T cell receptor beta chain was profiled in a study of T-cell memory formation after mild COVID-19. Turning to the study itself: The TCR clusters were mostly specific to one donor.

This clonotype was seen a handful of times. The antigen remains undetermined. With constant-segment primers, 5'RACE yielded cDNA libraries of TCR alpha and TCR beta that carried sample barcodes and UMIs. TCRdb reprocessed the 5' RACE reads via MiXCR and lists one record per CDR3 protein. The sample contains hundreds of thousands of distinct CDR3 sequences, less than 25% of which appear only once. Study-level points and caveats: Later expanders leaned CD4+, whereas clones that contracted between day 15 and 85 were balanced CD4/CD8. Shrinking CD4+ clones resided mostly in CM and EM, and CD8+ ones in EMRA.

Germline V gene sequence: CDR1 MNHNS, CDR2 SASEGT. Trimming pared 5 bases from V and 11 bases from J, leaving 13 bases between. This CDR3 has 12 amino acids. This sequence was found in an adult woman who had mild COVID-19 (a few samples of this study predate the infection). Cell type and time point are not known. Sample: PBMCs or a T cell subset sorted from them (not recorded which). The V and J genes are TRBV6-1 and TRBJ1-5; D unresolved. The CDR3 nucleotides read TGTGCCAGCAGTCTCTTGATCGGTGCCCAGCATTTT. This translates into CASSLLIGAQHF.